This T cell receptor beta chain was sequenced for a study of shared clonotypes between healthy human individuals. General study findings and limits: It was the non-shared clonotypes that had lower generation probabilities than clonotypes shared by all four donors. Between several donors, naive CD4 clonotypes were shared at a level of about 5%.

The data were produced by immunoSEQ multiplex PCR, yet TCRdb's version contains in-frame clones alone and is incomplete. Of around 940,000 clones listed, 60% to 85% were seen once; the top ten hold approximately 1.5%. On this clone: Its specificity is not known.

It was into CD45RA+ naive and CD45RA-negative memory subsets that the CD4+ cells were split. The sequenced sample consisted of memory CD4+ T cells sorted from blood. Specified subset: CD45RA-negative fraction. This TCR derives from a man younger than 35 in good health.

DNA for the CDR3: TGTGCCAGCAGTGACCTACAGGGTCAGCCCCAGCATTTT. Protein sequence: CASSDLQGQPQHF. The chain employs TRBV27 and TRBJ1-5, with a weak D call TRBD1 (6 bases). The CDR3 contains 13 residues. Germline assignment: CDR1 MNHEY and CDR2 SMNVEV (reference sequence). The V end lost 5 bases, the J end lost 6 bases, and 11 bases lay between the germline ends.